The present TCR beta chain was sequenced within a study of beta chain features in type 1 diabetes. Study results and limitations: TCRB CDR3 length was moderately but significantly reduced in all four CD4+ subsets of Type 1 diabetes patients.

This clone came up a few times. Antigen: not known. V shed 6 bases and J 7 bases; nucleotides not matched to a gene: 11. The CDR3 has 14 residues. CDR1 is MNHNY and CDR2 is SVGAGI in the germline V gene (reference sequence). The isolated RNA, all of it, was reverse transcribed, so expressed TCRB transcripts were what got sequenced. The method was immunoSEQ multiplex PCR; TCRdb's version includes in-frame clones alone and lacks a portion of them. The sample has about 230,000 clones; 7.5% to 10% are singletons. The sequence derives from a young woman in good health. The chain couples TRBV6-6 to TRBJ1-2; 7 nucleotides match TRBD1. Source material: naive CD4+ T cells from blood. CDR3 amino acids: CASRQNRGRGGYTF. The CDR3 DNA reads TGTGCCAGCAGACAGAACAGGGGACGCGGTGGCTACACCTTC.